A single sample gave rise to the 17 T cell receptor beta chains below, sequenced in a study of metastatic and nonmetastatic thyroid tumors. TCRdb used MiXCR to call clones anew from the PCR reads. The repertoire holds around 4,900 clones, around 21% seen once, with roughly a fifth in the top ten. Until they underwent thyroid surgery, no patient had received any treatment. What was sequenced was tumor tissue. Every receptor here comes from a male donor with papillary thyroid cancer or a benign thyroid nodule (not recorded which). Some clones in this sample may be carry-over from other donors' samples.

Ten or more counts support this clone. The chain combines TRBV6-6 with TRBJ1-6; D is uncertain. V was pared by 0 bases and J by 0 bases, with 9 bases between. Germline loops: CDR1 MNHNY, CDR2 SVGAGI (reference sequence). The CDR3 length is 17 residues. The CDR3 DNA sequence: TGTGCCAGCAGTTACTCGCCGGTGAGCTCCTATAATTCACCCCTCCACTTT. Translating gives CASSYSPVSSYNSPLHF.

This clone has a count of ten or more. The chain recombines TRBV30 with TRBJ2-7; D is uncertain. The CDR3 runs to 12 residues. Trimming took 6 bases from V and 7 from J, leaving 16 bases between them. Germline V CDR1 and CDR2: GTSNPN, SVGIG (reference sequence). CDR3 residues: CACFLPPLEQYF. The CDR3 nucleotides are TGTGCCTGCTTCCTCCCACCGCTTGAGCAGTACTTC.

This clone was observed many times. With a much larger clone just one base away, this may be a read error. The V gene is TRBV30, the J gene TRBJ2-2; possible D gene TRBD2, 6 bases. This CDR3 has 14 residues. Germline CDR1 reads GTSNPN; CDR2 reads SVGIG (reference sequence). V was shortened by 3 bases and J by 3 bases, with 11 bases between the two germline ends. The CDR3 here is CAWSGGTHTGELFF. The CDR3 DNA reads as TGTGCCTGGAGCGGGGGAACGCACACCGGGGAGCTGTTTTTT.

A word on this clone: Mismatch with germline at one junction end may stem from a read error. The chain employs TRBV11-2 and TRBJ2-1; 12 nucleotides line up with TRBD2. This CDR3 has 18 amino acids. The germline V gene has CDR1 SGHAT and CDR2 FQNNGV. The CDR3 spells CASSLGASGRGSYNDQFF. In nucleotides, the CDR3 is TGTGCCAGCAGCTTAGGAGCTAGCGGGAGGGGGTCCTACAATGACCAGTTCTTC.

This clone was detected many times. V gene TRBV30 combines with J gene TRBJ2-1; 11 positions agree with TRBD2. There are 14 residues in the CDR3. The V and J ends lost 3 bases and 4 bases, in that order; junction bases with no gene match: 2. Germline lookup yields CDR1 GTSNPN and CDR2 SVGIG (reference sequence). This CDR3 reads CAWRGTSGYNEQFF. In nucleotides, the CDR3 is TGTGCCTGGAGGGGGACTAGCGGATACAATGAGCAGTTCTTC. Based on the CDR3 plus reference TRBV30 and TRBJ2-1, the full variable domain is SQTIHQWPATLVQPVGSPLSLECTVEGTSNPNLYWYRQAAGRGLQLLFYSVGIGQISSEVPQNLSASRPQDRQFILSSKKLLLSDSGFYLCAWRGTSGYNEQFFGPGTRLTVL.

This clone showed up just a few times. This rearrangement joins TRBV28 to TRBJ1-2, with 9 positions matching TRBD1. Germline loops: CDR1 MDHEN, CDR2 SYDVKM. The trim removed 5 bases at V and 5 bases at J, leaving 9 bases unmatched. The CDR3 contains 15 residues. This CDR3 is CASSHTGQGPYGYTF. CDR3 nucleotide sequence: TGTGCCAGCAGTCACACGGGACAGGGCCCTTATGGCTACACCTTC.

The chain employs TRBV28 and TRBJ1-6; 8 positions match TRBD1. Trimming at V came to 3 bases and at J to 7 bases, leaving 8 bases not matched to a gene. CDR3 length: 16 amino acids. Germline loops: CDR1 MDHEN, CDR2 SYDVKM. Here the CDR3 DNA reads TGTGCCAGCAGTTTTTGGCAGGGGGCGAAGAATTCACCCCTCCACTTT. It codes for CASSFWQGAKNSPLHF.

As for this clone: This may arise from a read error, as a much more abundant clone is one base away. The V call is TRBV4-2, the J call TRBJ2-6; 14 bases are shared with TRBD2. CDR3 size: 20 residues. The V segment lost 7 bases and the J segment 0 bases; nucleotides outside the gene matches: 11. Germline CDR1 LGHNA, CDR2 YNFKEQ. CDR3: CASIPTGLAGEYSGANVLTF. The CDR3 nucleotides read TGTGCCAGCATCCCTACGGGACTAGCGGGAGAATACTCTGGGGCCAACGTCCTGACTTTC.

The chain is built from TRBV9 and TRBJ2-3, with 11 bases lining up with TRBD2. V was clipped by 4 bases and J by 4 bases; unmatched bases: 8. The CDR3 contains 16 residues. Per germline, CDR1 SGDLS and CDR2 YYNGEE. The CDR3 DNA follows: TGTGCCAGCAGCATTAGCGGGAGGGCCTCGTCAGATACGCAGTATTTT. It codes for CASSISGRASSDTQYF.

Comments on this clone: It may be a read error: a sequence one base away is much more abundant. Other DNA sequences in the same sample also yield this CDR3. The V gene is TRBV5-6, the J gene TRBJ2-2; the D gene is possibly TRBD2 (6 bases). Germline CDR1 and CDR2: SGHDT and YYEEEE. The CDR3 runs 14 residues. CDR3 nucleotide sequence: TGTGCCAGCAGCTTCGGACTAAACACCGGTGAGCTGTTTTTT. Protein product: CASSFGLNTGELFF. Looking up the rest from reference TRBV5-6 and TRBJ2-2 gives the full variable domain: DAGVTQSPTHLIKTRGQQVTLRCSPKSGHDTVSWYQQALGQGPQFIFQYYEEEERQRGNFPDRFSGHQFPNYSSELNVNALLLGDSALYLCASSFGLNTGELFFGEGSRLTVL.

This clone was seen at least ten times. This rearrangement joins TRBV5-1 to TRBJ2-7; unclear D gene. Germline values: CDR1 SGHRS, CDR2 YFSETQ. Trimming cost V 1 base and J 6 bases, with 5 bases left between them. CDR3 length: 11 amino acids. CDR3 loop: CASSLLGEQYF. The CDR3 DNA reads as TGCGCCAGCAGCTTGTTAGGCGAGCAGTACTTC. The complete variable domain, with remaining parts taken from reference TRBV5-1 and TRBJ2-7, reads KAGVTQTPRYLIKTRGQQVTLSCSPISGHRSVSWYQQTPGQGLQFLFEYFSETQRNKGNFPGRFSGRQFSNSRSEMNVSTLELGDSALYLCASSLLGEQYFGPGTRLTVT.

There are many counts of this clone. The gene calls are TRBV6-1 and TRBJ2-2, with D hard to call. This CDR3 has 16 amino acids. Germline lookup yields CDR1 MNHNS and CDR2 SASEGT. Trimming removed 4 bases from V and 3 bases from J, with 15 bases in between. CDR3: CASSAPSGYDTGELFF. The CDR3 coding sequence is TGTGCCAGCAGTGCACCCTCCGGGTATGACACCGGGGAGCTGTTTTTT.

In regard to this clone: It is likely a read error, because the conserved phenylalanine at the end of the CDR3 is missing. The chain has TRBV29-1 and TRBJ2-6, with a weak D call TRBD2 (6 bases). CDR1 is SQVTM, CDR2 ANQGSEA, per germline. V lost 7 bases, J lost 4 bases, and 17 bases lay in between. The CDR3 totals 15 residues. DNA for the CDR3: TGCAGCGGTAACACCAGGGAGGACGGGGCCAACGTCCTGACTTTA. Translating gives CSGNTREDGANVLTL.

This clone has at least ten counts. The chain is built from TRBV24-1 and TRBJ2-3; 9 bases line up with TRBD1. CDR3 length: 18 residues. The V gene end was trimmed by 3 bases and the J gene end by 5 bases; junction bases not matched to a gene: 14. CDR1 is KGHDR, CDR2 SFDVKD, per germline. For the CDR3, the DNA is TGTGCCACCAGTGATCCGGGACAGGGAGTCCCTGTGGGAGATACGCAGTATTTT. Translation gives CATSDPGQGVPVGDTQYF.

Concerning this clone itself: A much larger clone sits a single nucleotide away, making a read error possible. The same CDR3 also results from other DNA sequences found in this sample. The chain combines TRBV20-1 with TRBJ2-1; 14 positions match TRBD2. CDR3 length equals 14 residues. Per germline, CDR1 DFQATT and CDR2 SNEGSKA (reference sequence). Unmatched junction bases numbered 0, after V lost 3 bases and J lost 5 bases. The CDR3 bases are TGCAGTGCTAGGGGACTAGCGGGAGACAATGAGCAGTTCTTC. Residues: CSARGLAGDNEQFF.

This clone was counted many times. CDR3 in amino acids: CASSQRQGVTDTQYF. The CDR3 region has the DNA TGTGCCAGCAGCCAAAGACAGGGGGTCACAGATACGCAGTATTTT. The rearrangement joins TRBV14 to TRBJ2-3; 9 positions match TRBD1. V gave up 2 bases and J gave up 2 bases; unmatched junction bases: 2. Germline V CDR1 and CDR2: SGHDN, FVKESK. The CDR3 runs to 15 residues.

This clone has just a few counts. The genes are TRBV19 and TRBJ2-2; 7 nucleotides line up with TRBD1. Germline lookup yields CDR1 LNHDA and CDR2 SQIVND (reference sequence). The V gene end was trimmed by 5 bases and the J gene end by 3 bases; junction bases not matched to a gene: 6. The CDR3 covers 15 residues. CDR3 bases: TGTGCCAGTAGTCCCGGGACAGCTGACACCGGGGAGCTGTTTTTT. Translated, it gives CASSPGTADTGELFF. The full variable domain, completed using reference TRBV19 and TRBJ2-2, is DGGITQSPKYLFRKEGQNVTLSCEQNLNHDAMYWYRQDPGQGLRLIYYSQIVNDFQKGDIAEGYSVSREKKESFPLTVTSAQKNPTAFYLCASSPGTADTGELFFGEGSRLTVL.